This entry lists 3 T cell receptor beta chains sequenced from one sample in a study of shared clonotypes between healthy human individuals. Assay used: immunoSEQ multiplex PCR; TCRdb lists only in-frame clones, some missing. This table holds about 1 million clones, approximately 70% found once. Input material: memory CD4+ T cells sorted from blood. Sample subset: CD45RA-negative fraction. These receptors all come from a man aged 18-30 years in good health.

J is TRBJ2-5 and V is TRBV7-8; 7 positions agree with TRBD2. Looked up from germline, CDR1 is SGHVS and CDR2 is FQNEAQ. With 1 base clipped from V and 5 bases from J, the junction kept 4 bases outside the gene matches. The CDR3 extends over 14 amino acids. In DNA form, the CDR3 reads TGTGCCAGCAGCTTAGGATTGGGGGGGGAGACCCAGTACTTC. Its translation: CASSLGLGGETQYF.

This clone was seen once. The chain employs TRBV13 and TRBJ2-2; D uncertain. The germline V gene encodes CDR1 PRHDT and CDR2 FYEKMQ (reference sequence). The ends were cut back, 6 bases at V and 4 bases at J, with 15 bases in the middle. The CDR3 length is 15 residues. CDR3 sequence reads: CASSLFSRSTGELFF. The CDR3 bases are TGTGCCAGCAGTCTTTTCTCAAGGAGCACCGGGGAGCTGTTTTTT.

This clone turned up a few times. V and J are TRBV7-2 and TRBJ2-1, with TRBD2 matching 8 bases. The CDR3 contains 16 residues. Germline V gene data show CDR1 as SGHTA and CDR2 as FQGNSA. The ends lost 5 bases at V and 4 bases at J; junction bases unmatched: 10. CDR3 amino acids: CASSRTGTSPYNEQFF. The CDR3 DNA reads TGTGCCAGCAGCCGGACCGGGACTAGTCCGTACAATGAGCAGTTCTTC.